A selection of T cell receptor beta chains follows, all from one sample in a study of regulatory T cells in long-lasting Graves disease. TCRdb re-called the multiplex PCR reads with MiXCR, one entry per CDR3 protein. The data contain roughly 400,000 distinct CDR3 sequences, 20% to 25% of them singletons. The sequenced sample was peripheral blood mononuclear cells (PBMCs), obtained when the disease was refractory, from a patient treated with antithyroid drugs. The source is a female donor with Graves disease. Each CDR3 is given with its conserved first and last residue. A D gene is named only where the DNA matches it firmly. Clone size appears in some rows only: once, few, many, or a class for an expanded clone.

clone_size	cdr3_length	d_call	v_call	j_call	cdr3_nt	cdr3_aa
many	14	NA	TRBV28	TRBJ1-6	TGTGCCAGCAGTTTAGAAAGACATAATTCACCCCTCCACTTT	CASSLERHNSPLHF
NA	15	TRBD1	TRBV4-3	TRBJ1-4	TGCGCCAGCAGCAACTCGGACAGGGGAAGTGAAAAACTGTTTTTT	CASSNSDRGSEKLFF
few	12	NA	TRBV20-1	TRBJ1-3	TGCAGTGCCAGCAAAGAGGGGAACACCATATATTTT	CSASKEGNTIYF
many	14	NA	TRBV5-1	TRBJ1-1	TGCGCCAGCAGCTTGGGTGGGGGAGACACTGAAGCTTTCTTT	CASSLGGGDTEAFF
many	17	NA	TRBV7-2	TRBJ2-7	TGTGCCAGCAGCTTAGTAGTTGGTCAGACTAGCTCCTACGAGCAGTACTTC	CASSLVVGQTSSYEQYF
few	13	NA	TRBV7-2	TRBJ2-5	TGTGCCAGCAGCCGGCGTGGCCCCGAGGCCCAGTACTTC	CASSRRGPEAQYF
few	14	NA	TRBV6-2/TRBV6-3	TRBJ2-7	TGTGCCAGCAGTTTCGCCTCGACAGGCTACGAGCAGTACTTC	CASSFASTGYEQYF
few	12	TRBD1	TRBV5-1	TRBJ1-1	TGCGCCAGCAGCTTAACAGGGGGCTGGGCTTTCTTT	CASSLTGGWAFF
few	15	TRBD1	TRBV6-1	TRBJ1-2	TGTGCCAGCAGCCTCGGGGGACAGTTTCCTTATGGCTACACCTTC	CASSLGGQFPYGYTF
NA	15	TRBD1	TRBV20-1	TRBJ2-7	TGCAGTGCGCCTTCGTTAGGGACAGGGGGCTACGAGCAGTACTTC	CSAPSLGTGGYEQYF
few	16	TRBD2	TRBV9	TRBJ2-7	TGTGCCAGCAGCCAAGGCGCTAGCGGGAGGATCAACGAGCAGTACTTC	CASSQGASGRINEQYF
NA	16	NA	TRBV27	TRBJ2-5	TGTGCCAGCAGTTTGGGGCCACAGGTGGGGGCAGAGACCCAGTACTTC	CASSLGPQVGAETQYF
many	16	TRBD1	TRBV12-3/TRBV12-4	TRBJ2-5	TGTGCCAGCAGTTCCAAGACAGGGGCCTATGTGGAGACCCAGTACTTC	CASSSKTGAYVETQYF
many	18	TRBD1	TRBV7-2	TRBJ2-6	TGTGCCAGCAGCCTAAAACAGGGGTTAGTCTCTGGGGCCAACGTCCTGACTTTC	CASSLKQGLVSGANVLTF
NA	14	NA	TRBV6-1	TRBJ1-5	TGTGCCAGCAGCAGCCTGACGGTAAACGGGCCCCAGCATTTT	CASSSLTVNGPQHF
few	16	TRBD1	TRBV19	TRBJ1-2	TGTGCCAGTACAGACCGGGACAGACGCCTGGGGGATGGCTACACCTTC	CASTDRDRRLGDGYTF
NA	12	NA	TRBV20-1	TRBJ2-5	TGCAGTGCTAGAGACCCAACCGGGACGCAGTACTTC	CSARDPTGTQYF
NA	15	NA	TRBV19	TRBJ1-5	TGTGCCAGTAGTTCCCGGGAGGGTTCCGGTCAGCCCCAGCATTTT	CASSSREGSGQPQHF
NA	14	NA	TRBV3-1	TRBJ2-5	TGTGCCAGCAGCCAAGAATCCAGCGCCGGGACCCAGTACTTC	CASSQESSAGTQYF
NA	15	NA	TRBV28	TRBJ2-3	TGTGCCAGCAGTTTATTTGCAGGTGCGGAGGATACGCAGTATTTT	CASSLFAGAEDTQYF
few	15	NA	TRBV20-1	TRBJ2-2	TGCAGTGCACAGGACGGGCGGGTGAACACCGGGGAGCTGTTTTTT	CSAQDGRVNTGELFF
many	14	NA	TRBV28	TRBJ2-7	TGTGCCAGCGCGGCCGGGGGAACGTCCTACGAGCAGTACTTC	CASAAGGTSYEQYF
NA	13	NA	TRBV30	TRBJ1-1	TGTGCCTGGAGTCTGGGGGGCACGACTGAAGCTTTCTTT	CAWSLGGTTEAFF
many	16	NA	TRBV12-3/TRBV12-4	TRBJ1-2	TGTGCCAGCAGTCCCGGTGTACGGGGGGGAGACTATGGCTACACCTTC	CASSPGVRGGDYGYTF
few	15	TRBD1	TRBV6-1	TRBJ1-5	TGTGCCAGCAGTGATTTGACAGGGCACAATCAGCCCCAGCATTTT	CASSDLTGHNQPQHF
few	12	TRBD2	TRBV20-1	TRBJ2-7	TGCAGTGGGAGGCTAGCGGGAGACGTGCAGTACTTC	CSGRLAGDVQYF
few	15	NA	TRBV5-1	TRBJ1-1	TGCGCCAGCAGCTTGGATGTAGGGTCTAACACTGAAGCTTTCTTT	CASSLDVGSNTEAFF